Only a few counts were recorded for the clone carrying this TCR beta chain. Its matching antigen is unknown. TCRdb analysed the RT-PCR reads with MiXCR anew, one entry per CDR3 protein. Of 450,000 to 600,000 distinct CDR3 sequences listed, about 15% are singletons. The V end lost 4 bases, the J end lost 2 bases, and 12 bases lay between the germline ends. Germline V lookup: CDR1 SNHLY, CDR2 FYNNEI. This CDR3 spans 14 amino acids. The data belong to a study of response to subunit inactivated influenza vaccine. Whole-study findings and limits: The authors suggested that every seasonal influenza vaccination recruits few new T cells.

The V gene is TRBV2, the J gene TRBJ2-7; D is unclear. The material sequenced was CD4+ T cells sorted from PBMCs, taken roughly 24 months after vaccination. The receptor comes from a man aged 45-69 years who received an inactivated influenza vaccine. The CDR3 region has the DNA TGTGCCAGCAGTGGTAGACACCTACCCTACGAGCAGTACTTC. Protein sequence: CASSGRHLPYEQYF.